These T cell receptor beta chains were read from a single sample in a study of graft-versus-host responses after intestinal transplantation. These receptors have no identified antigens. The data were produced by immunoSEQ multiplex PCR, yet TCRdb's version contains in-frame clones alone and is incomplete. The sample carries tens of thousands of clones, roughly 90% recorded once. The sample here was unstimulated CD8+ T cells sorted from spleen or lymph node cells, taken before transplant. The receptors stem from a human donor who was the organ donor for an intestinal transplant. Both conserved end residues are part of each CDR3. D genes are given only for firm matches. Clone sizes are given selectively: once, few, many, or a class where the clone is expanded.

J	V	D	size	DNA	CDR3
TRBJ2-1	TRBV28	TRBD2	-	TGTGCCAGCAGTTTGCCAACTAGCGGGAGAAATGAGCAGTTCTTC	CASSLPTSGRNEQFF
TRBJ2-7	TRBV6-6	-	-	TGTGCCAGCAGTTACTCACAGGCCTACGAGCAGTACTTC	CASSYSQAYEQYF
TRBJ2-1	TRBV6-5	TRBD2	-	TGTGCCAGCAGCGTAGGAAGCGGGGCCTACAATGAGCAGTTCTTC	CASSVGSGAYNEQFF
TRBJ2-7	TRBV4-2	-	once	TGTGCCAGCAGCCAAGGCTTTAGAAGCGAGCAGTACTTC	CASSQGFRSEQYF
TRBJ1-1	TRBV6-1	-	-	TGTGCCAGCAGCCCCGTGACGGGAAACACTGAAGCTTTCTTT	CASSPVTGNTEAFF
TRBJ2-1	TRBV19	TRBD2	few	TGTGCCAGTATGGGGACTAGCGAGAGCGATGAGCAGTTCTTC	CASMGTSESDEQFF
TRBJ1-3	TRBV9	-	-	TGTGCCAGCAGCACGTCCGGGACAACAGGAAACACCATATATTTT	CASSTSGTTGNTIYF
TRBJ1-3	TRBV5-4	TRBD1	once	TGTGCCTGTACCTGGACAGGGCGTTCTGGAAACACCATATATTTT	CACTWTGRSGNTIYF
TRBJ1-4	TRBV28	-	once	TGTGCCAGCAGTTTCGCAACTAATGAAAAACTGTTTTTT	CASSFATNEKLFF
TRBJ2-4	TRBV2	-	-	TGTGCCAGCAGTGGCCCGGGACACAGAGCCAAAAACATTCAGTACTTC	CASSGPGHRAKNIQYF
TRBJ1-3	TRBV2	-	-	TGTGCCAGCGGAGGCCCGGCGGTCTCTGGAAACACCATATATTTT	CASGGPAVSGNTIYF
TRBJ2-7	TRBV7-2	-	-	TGTGCCAGCAGCTTAGTACCAGTTCGCAGTTCCTACGAGCAGTACTTC	CASSLVPVRSSYEQYF
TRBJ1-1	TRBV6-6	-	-	TGTGCCAGCAGTTACTCGGTTCCAGTGAACACTGAAGCTTTCTTT	CASSYSVPVNTEAFF
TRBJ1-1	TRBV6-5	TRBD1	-	TGTGCCAGCAGCCCCCAGGGGGTCGAAGCTTTCTTT	CASSPQGVEAFF
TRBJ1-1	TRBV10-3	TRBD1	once	TGTGCCATCAGCCGGACAGGGGAACACACTGAAGCTTTCTTT	CAISRTGEHTEAFF
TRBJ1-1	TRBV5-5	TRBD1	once	TGTGCCAGCAGCCTTGGAGGGACAGGGGTCGCTTTCTTT	CASSLGGTGVAFF
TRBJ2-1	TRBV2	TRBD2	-	TGTGCCAGCCGACTAGCGGGTTACAATGAGCAATTCTTC	CASRLAGYNEQFF
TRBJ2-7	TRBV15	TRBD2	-	TGTGCCACCAGCCAAGATCGGCGGGAGGTAGCCGAGCAGTACTTC	CATSQDRREVAEQYF
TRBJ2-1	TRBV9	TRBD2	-	TGTGCCAGCAGCGTAAGAACTAGCGGTTACAATGAGCAGTTCTTC	CASSVRTSGYNEQFF
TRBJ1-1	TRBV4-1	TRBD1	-	TGCGCCAGCAGCCAAAACCGGAACAGGGGACCGAACACTGAAGCTTTCTTT	CASSQNRNRGPNTEAFF
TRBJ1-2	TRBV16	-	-	TGTGCCAGCAGCCAATCTGAGGTTCTCTATGGCTACACCTTC	CASSQSEVLYGYTF
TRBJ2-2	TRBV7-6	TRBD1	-	TGTGCCAGCAGCTTAACCACCGGGACAGCGAACACCGGGGAGCTGTTTTTT	CASSLTTGTANTGELFF
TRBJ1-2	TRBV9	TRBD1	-	TGTGCCAGCAGCGTAGATGTGACAGGGTCCAACTATGGCTACACCTTC	CASSVDVTGSNYGYTF
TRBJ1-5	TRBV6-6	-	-	TGTGCCAGCAGTTACTCGTCAGGGGCCCAGCCCCAGCATTTT	CASSYSSGAQPQHF
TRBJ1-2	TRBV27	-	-	TGTGCCAGCAGTTTATCGGGCGTCAACTATGGCTACACCTTC	CASSLSGVNYGYTF
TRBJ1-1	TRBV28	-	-	TGTGCCAGCAGTGCTTTGGGGGGGATGAACACTGAAGCTTTCTTT	CASSALGGMNTEAFF
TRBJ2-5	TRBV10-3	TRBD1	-	TGTGCCATCAGGGATCGGACAGGGGCGGCAGAGACCCAGTACTTC	CAIRDRTGAAETQYF
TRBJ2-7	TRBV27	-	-	TGTGCCAGCAGTACAGGTTACGAGCAGTACTTC	CASSTGYEQYF
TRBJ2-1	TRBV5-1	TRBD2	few	TGCGCCAGCCGACTAGCCTCCTACAATGAGCAGTTCTTC	CASRLASYNEQFF
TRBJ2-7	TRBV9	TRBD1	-	TGTGCCAGCAGCGGCCGGGACAGCAGCTCCTACGAGCAGTACTTC	CASSGRDSSSYEQYF
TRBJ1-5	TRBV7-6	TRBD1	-	TGTGCCAGCAGCTCCTCAGGGGGCGACCAGCCCCAGCATTTT	CASSSSGGDQPQHF
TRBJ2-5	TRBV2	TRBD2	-	TGTGCCAGCAGACCCGGGACTAGCCTATCAACGGAGACCCAGTACTTC	CASRPGTSLSTETQYF
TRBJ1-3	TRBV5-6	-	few	TGTGCCAGCAGCTCCGGAGGTTACGGAAACACCATATATTTT	CASSSGGYGNTIYF
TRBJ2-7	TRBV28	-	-	TGTGCCAGCAGAACAGTGTCGTACGGCACCTACGAGCAGTACTTC	CASRTVSYGTYEQYF
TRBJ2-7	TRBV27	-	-	TGTGCCAGCAGTTTAACTCCCCGGGCTAGCAACTACGAGCAGTACTTC	CASSLTPRASNYEQYF
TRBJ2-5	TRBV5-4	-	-	TGTGCCAGCAGCGATATTAAAACAGGGACCCAAGAGACCCAGTACTTC	CASSDIKTGTQETQYF
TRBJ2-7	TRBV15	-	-	TGTGCCACCAGCAGAGATGTGGAGCGTGAGATTTACGAGCAGTACTTC	CATSRDVEREIYEQYF
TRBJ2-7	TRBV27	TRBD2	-	TGTGCCAGCAGTTTTTCTTCTAGCGGGGTGACCTACGAGCAGTACTTC	CASSFSSSGVTYEQYF
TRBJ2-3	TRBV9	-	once	TGTGCCAGCAGCGTAAGTCAGTCCAGAGATACGCAGTATTTT	CASSVSQSRDTQYF
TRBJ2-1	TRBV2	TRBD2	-	TGTGCCAGCTCGGGGGGGACTAGCGGCTACAATGAGCAGTTCTTC	CASSGGTSGYNEQFF
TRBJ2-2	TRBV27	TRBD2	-	TGTGCCAGCGGCCTAGCGGGGGGCGGGGAGCTGTTTTTT	CASGLAGGGELFF
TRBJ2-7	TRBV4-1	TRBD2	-	TGCGCCAGCAGCCAAAAAGGTCTAGCGGGAAGCGAGCAGTACTTC	CASSQKGLAGSEQYF
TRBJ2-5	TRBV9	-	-	TGTGCCAGCAGCGTAAGGAGGGAGTCCCACCAAGAGACCCAGTACTTC	CASSVRRESHQETQYF
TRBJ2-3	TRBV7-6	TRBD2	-	TGTGCCAGCAGCCCATACCCGCCGGGCACCGGGACTAGAGGGTCAGATACGCAGTATTTT	CASSPYPPGTGTRGSDTQYF
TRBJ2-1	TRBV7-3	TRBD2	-	TGTGCCAGCAGCTTCTCTAGCGGGAGGGCGGGTGAGCAGTTCTTC	CASSFSSGRAGEQFF
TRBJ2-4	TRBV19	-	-	TGTGCCAGTAGTACTGGGTTCAGGATTCAGCACTTC	CASSTGFRIQHF
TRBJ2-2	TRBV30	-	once	TGTGCCTGGAGTGTTACAGGGACCGGGGAGCTGTTTTTT	CAWSVTGTGELFF
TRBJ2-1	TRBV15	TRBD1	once	TGTGCCACCAGCACCGAGGGCAGGGGGTCGGTCGAGCAGTTCTTC	CATSTEGRGSVEQFF
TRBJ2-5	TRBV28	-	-	TGTGCCAGCAGAGCTAATCTCCTCCGGGTCCTTGAAGAGACCCAGTACTTC	CASRANLLRVLEETQYF
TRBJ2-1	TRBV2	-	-	TGTGCCAGCAAACTAGCCTACAATGAGCAGTTCTTC	CASKLAYNEQFF
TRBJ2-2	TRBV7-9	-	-	TGTGCCAGCAGACCCACAGTGGACACCGGGGAGCTGTTTTTT	CASRPTVDTGELFF
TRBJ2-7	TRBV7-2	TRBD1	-	TGTGCCAGCAGCCATGCCGGGACAGGGCAACACGAGCAGTACTTC	CASSHAGTGQHEQYF
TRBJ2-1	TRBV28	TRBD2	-	TGTGCCAGCAGTAAGAGTAGCGGGAGGGTGGACGAGCAGTTCTTC	CASSKSSGRVDEQFF